Described below is a single T cell receptor (beta chain) sequence and its context. The antigen is not known. Naive CD8+ T cells displayed a CD45RO-CCR7+CD27+CD95- phenotype. This specimen comes from a study of CXCR3-negative and CXCR3-positive naive CD8 T cells. Study findings and constraints: Researchers reported similar TRBV-TRBJ usage in naive CXCR3-negative and CXCR3-positive cells, though memory differed. TRB CDR3 properties served as the basis for inferring TCR strength, and surface CD5 was comparable between naive subsets.

The libraries of TRB cDNA were constructed through 5' RACE using UMI labels. TCRdb reanalyzed the 5' RACE reads and collapses them to one entry per CDR3 protein, without DNA. Recorded for this sample: about 5,800 distinct CDR3 sequences. The CDR3 has 15 amino acids. Germline CDR1 is LGHNA and CDR2 is YSLEER. V is TRBV4-3 and J is TRBJ1-2. The sequencing input was naive CXCR3- CD8+ T cells from blood. The subset is: CD45RO-CCR7+CD27+CD95- naive CD8+ T cells lacking CXCR3 (TNR3-). The sequence derives from a human donor in good health. Some clones in this sample may be carry-over from other donors' samples. The CDR3 loop reads CASSLLLAPGGGYTF.